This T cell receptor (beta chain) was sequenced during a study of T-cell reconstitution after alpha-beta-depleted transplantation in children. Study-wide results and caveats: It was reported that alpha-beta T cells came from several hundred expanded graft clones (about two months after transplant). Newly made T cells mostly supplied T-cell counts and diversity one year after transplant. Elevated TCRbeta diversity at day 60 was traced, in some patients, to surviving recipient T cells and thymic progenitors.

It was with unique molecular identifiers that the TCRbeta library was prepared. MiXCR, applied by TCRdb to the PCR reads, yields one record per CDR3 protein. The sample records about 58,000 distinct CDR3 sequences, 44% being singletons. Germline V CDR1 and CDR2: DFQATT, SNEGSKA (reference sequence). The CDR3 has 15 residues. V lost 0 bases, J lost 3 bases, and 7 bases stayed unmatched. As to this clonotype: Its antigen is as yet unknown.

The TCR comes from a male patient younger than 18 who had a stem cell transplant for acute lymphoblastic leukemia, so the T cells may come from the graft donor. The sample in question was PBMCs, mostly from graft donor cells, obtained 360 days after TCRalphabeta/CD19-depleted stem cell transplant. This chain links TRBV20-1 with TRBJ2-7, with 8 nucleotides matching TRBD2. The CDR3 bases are TGCAGTGCTAGAGATCGGCTAGCGGGTATCTACGAGCAGTACTTC. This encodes CSARDRLAGIYEQYF.